These 25 T cell receptor beta chains originate from one sample sequenced in a study of T cell responses to AZD1222 COVID-19 vaccine. Here immunoSEQ multiplex PCR was the method, and the copy in TCRdb shows in-frame clones only, minus some. The sample consists of 100,000 to 150,000 clones, 75% to 90% of them appearing once. The source was peripheral blood, collected 28 days after the second AZD1222 dose. Receptor source: an adult who received the AZD1222 COVID-19 vaccine.

This chain joins TRBV19 and TRBJ2-3, with D uncertain. The germline CDR1 and CDR2 sequences are LNHDA and SQIVND (reference sequence). The CDR3 sequence is 12 residues long. The CDR3 region has the DNA TGTGCTGCAACCTCCCGGGCTCGAAGGGCGTATTTT. Translation gives CAATSRARRAYF.

The rearrangement links TRBV5-1 to TRBJ1-1, with TRBD1 identical over 10 bases. V dropped 0 bases and J dropped 5; count of bases not matched to a gene: 1. This CDR3 comprises 14 residues. Germline V gene data show CDR1 as SGHRS and CDR2 as YFSETQ. The CDR3, as DNA: TGCGCCAGCAGCTTGGCGGACAGGGGGACTGAAGCTTTCTTT. This encodes CASSLADRGTEAFF.

This chain joins TRBV10-1 and TRBJ2-3, with 13 bases that match TRBD2. V lost 6 bases and J lost 0; bases outside the gene matches: 6. This CDR3 has 17 amino acids. Germline CDR1 reads WNHNN; CDR2 reads SYGVQD (reference sequence). CDR3 amino acids: CASRPGLAGESTDTQYF. The CDR3 DNA is TGCGCCAGCAGACCCGGACTAGCGGGGGAGAGCACAGATACGCAGTATTTT.

The chain combines TRBV5-1 with TRBJ2-3, with TRBD2 as a possible D gene (6 bases). Germline CDR1 SGHRS, CDR2 YFSETQ. Trimming removed 4 bases from V and 2 bases from J, with 11 bases in between. The CDR3 loop spans 14 amino acids. The CDR3 DNA reads as TGCGCCAGCAGCCAGAGGACTACCACAGATACGCAGTATTTT. Its protein product is CASSQRTTTDTQYF.

J is TRBJ1-5 and V is TRBV2; 8 bases align to TRBD1. The J segment lost 4 bases and the V segment lost 3 bases, leaving 5 bases of the junction unmatched. Germline V CDR1 and CDR2: SNHLY, FYNNEI. CDR3 size: 15 residues. Here the CDR3 reads CASSDRGLGNQPQHF. The CDR3 coding sequence is TGTGCCAGCAGTGACAGGGGGCTCGGGAATCAGCCCCAGCATTTT. The full variable domain, completed using reference TRBV2 and TRBJ1-5, is EPEVTQTPSHQVTQMGQEVILRCVPISNHLYFYWYRQILGQKVEFLVSFYNNEISEKSEIFDDQFSVERPDGSNFTLKIRSTKLEDSAMYFCASSDRGLGNQPQHFGDGTRLSIL.

V and J are TRBV13 and TRBJ1-1, with 7 nucleotides matching TRBD1. Germline assignment: CDR1 PRHDT and CDR2 FYEKMQ (reference sequence). The CDR3 sequence is 19 residues long. V lost 5 bases to trimming and J lost 1 base; unmatched junction nucleotides: 19. This CDR3 reads CASSLNPGGATVGNTEAFF. DNA of the CDR3: TGTGCCAGCAGCCTTAACCCAGGGGGGGCTACGGTCGGGAACACTGAAGCTTTCTTT.

On this clone: Other nucleotide sequences in the sample specify the same CDR3. The J gene is TRBJ1-2, the V gene TRBV3-1 (or the pseudogene TRBV3-2); weak D call: TRBD1 (6 bases). V was pared by 1 base and J by 2 bases, with 14 bases between. The germline V gene has CDR1 LGHDT and CDR2 YNNKEL (reference sequence). The CDR3 length is 16 residues. DNA of the CDR3: TGTGCCAGCAGCCAAGGCACAGGGACGGGCAACTATGGCTACACCTTC. Amino acid sequence: CASSQGTGTGNYGYTF.

The chain recombines TRBV5-1 with TRBJ2-2; D might be TRBD1 (6 bases). Germline CDR1 SGHRS, CDR2 YFSETQ. The CDR3 has 15 residues. The V end lost 1 base, the J end lost 7 bases, and 14 bases lay between the germline ends. The CDR3 DNA reads TGCGCCAGCAGCTTGACCCTAGGGGGAGACGGGGAGCTGTTTTTT. It encodes CASSLTLGGDGELFF.

This clone has just one count. The genes are TRBV6-5 and TRBJ2-7, with unresolved D. The ends were cut back, 2 bases at V and 2 bases at J, with 7 bases in the middle. The germline CDR1 and CDR2 sequences are MNHEY and SVGAGI. CDR3 length: 13 amino acids. Here the CDR3 reads CASSYGQTYEQYF. For the CDR3, the DNA is TGTGCCAGCAGTTACGGTCAGACCTACGAGCAGTACTTC.

The chain employs TRBV6-2 or TRBV6-3 and TRBJ1-5; D unresolved. Trimming took 4 bases from V and 0 from J, leaving 7 bases between them. Germline-derived CDR1 and CDR2 are MNHEY and SVGEGT. CDR3 length: 14 residues. The CDR3 bases are TGTGCCAGCAGTTCCGGCTATAGCAATCAGCCCCAGCATTTT. The encoded protein is CASSSGYSNQPQHF.

The chain is built from TRBV5-1 and TRBJ1-1; D remains ambiguous. This CDR3 is 14 amino acids long. V gave up 4 bases and J gave up 5 bases, with 15 bases separating them. CDR1 is SGHRS and CDR2 is YFSETQ in the germline V gene. The CDR3 region is CASSPRTEMTEAFF. The CDR3 DNA sequence: TGCGCCAGCAGCCCAAGGACGGAAATGACTGAAGCTTTCTTT.

In its sample, this clone was seen once. The chain uses TRBV19 and TRBJ2-3; no firm D call. Germline V gene data show CDR1 as LNHDA and CDR2 as SQIVND (reference sequence). V lost 2 bases and J lost 2, with 8 bases in between. CDR3 length: 14 amino acids. CDR3 protein: CASSINVPTDTQYF. The CDR3 bases are TGTGCCAGTAGTATAAACGTCCCCACAGATACGCAGTATTTT.

V and J are TRBV6-4 and TRBJ1-5; D gene unclear. Germline V gives CDR1 MRHNA, CDR2 SNTAGT. V was clipped by 7 bases and J by 0 bases, with 13 bases between them. This CDR3 contains 15 residues. The CDR3: CASKREPNSNQPQHF. The CDR3 DNA sequence: TGTGCCAGCAAAAGGGAACCTAATAGCAATCAGCCCCAGCATTTT.

The V call is TRBV19, the J call TRBJ1-2; TRBD1 aligns across 12 bases. CDR1 LNHDA and CDR2 SQIVND come from the germline V gene (reference sequence). The CDR3 totals 14 residues. The junction had 4 bases not matched to a gene; V was cut back by 4 bases and J by 7 bases. As DNA, the CDR3 is TGTGCCAGTAGTAGGGACAGGGGGCGGTTTGGCTACACCTTC. Its protein is CASSRDRGRFGYTF.

The chain joins TRBV6-5 to TRBJ1-6; D is perhaps TRBD1 (5 bases). This CDR3 comprises 16 residues. The ends were cut back, 0 bases at V and 6 bases at J, with 12 bases in the middle. Germline CDR1 reads MNHEY; CDR2 reads SVGAGI. Written as DNA, the CDR3 is TGTGCCAGCAGTTACTCCCTTGACAGCACTAATTCACCCCTCCACTTT. Protein product: CASSYSLDSTNSPLHF.

The V call is TRBV9, the J call TRBJ2-2, with 8 bases that match TRBD2. V was clipped by 0 bases and J by 2 bases; unmatched bases: 12. The CDR3 loop spans 19 amino acids. Germline V lookup: CDR1 SGDLS, CDR2 YYNGEE. The CDR3 sequence is CASSVAVWGGGPNTGELFF. CDR3 in DNA: TGTGCCAGCAGCGTAGCGGTTTGGGGCGGGGGGCCTAACACCGGGGAGCTGTTTTTT.

The chain joins TRBV6-5 to TRBJ2-5; TRBD2 matches 8 bases. Unmatched junction bases numbered 8, after V lost 7 bases and J lost 4 bases. Germline V gene lookup returns CDR1 MNHEY and CDR2 SVGAGI. This CDR3 is built from 14 residues. The DNA of the CDR3 is TGTGCCAGCACCCCCGGGGGGGGGCGAGAGACCCAGTACTTC. Encoded protein: CASTPGGGRETQYF.

The chain employs TRBV7-6 and TRBJ2-1; 7 positions agree with TRBD2. Germline V gene data show CDR1 as SGHVS and CDR2 as FNYEAQ. With V trimmed by 2 bases and J by 3 bases, 16 bases remained unmatched. The CDR3 covers 19 residues. The chain's CDR3 is CASSLRENAFWGGYNEQFF. The CDR3 DNA sequence: TGTGCCAGCAGCTTAAGGGAGAATGCATTCTGGGGGGGCTACAATGAGCAGTTCTTC.

The V gene is TRBV7-2, the J gene TRBJ2-7, with TRBD1 matching over 11 bases. Germline lookup yields CDR1 SGHTA and CDR2 FQGNSA. The CDR3 spans 14 residues. V trimming: 7 bases; J trimming: 1 base; junction bases outside the gene matches: 3. CDR3 sequence (DNA): TGTGCCAGCATCCGGGACAGGGGGTCCTACGAGCAGTACTTC. Translation: CASIRDRGSYEQYF.

This clone was counted only a few times. The chain recombines TRBV2 with TRBJ2-3; a weak D match, TRBD1 (6 bases). Per germline, CDR1 SNHLY and CDR2 FYNNEI. CDR3 size: 16 residues. V lost 5 bases, J lost 3 bases, and 18 bases lay in between. The CDR3 bases are TGTGCCAGCAGTTCCGGAACAGGGTTGGGGACAGATACGCAGTATTTT. As protein: CASSSGTGLGTDTQYF.

This clone was counted once. The chain uses TRBV11-2 and TRBJ2-7, with D tentatively TRBD1 (6 bases). This CDR3 spans 14 amino acids. V lost 3 bases and J lost 1, with 10 bases in between. CDR1 and CDR2 (germline): SGHAT, FQNNGV. This CDR3 is CASSLGHGSYEQYF. The CDR3 DNA is TGTGCCAGCAGCTTGGGACACGGTTCCTACGAGCAGTACTTC.

The chain recombines TRBV29-1 with TRBJ2-1; TRBD1 matches at 9 bases. Germline V lookup: CDR1 SQVTM, CDR2 ANQGSEA. CDR3 size: 12 residues. As DNA, the CDR3 is TGCAGTTTGACAGGGGGTTACAATGAGCAGTTCTTC. This sequence encodes CSLTGGYNEQFF.

This chain uses TRBV18 with TRBJ1-2; 8 positions match TRBD1. The V segment lost 3 bases and the J segment 4 bases; nucleotides outside the gene matches: 4. Germline V CDR1 and CDR2: KGHSH, LQKENI. The CDR3 loop spans 14 amino acids. CDR3 region: CASSPSDRGYGYTF. The CDR3 DNA is TGTGCCAGCTCACCGTCCGACAGGGGCTATGGCTACACCTTC.

The gene calls are TRBV6-5 and TRBJ1-6; perhaps TRBD1 as D (5 bases). The V gene's germline CDR1 is MNHEY and CDR2 SVGAGI. The CDR3 length is 13 residues. V was shortened by 6 bases and J by 7 bases, with 10 bases between the two germline ends. CDR3 protein: CASRTVENSPLHF. In DNA form, the CDR3 reads TGTGCCAGCAGGACAGTTGAGAATTCACCCCTCCACTTT.

The V gene is TRBV18, the J gene TRBJ2-7; D perhaps matches TRBD1 (6 bases). Germline CDR1 and CDR2: KGHSH and LQKENI. The CDR3 has 18 residues. Trimming removed 3 bases from V and 4 bases from J, with 25 bases in between. The DNA of the CDR3 is TGTGCCAGCTCACCCAAATTAGGGGGTAGGGCCCGCCCGTACGAGCAGTACTTC. Protein product: CASSPKLGGRARPYEQYF.